Listed below are T cell receptor beta chains from one sample, sequenced in a study of PD-1 blockade in classical Hodgkin lymphoma. Libraries were prepared by immunoSEQ multiplex PCR; TCRdb keeps only in-frame clonotypes and omits some of them. The data hold about 150,000 clones, with about four fifths observed a single time. The specimen was peripheral blood mononuclear cells (PBMCs), collected before the second cycle of nivolumab. These receptors came from a human donor with classical Hodgkin lymphoma. CDR3s include the opening cysteine and the closing phenylalanine or tryptophan. D genes are given only for firm matches. Size tells how often a clone was seen (once, few, many) or the class of an expanded clone, and some rows leave it out.

clone_size j_call v_call d_call cdr3_nt cdr3_aa
few TRBJ2-3 TRBV19 . TGTGCCAGTAACCCTAGGGGCTCTAGATCAGGGTTCCCAGATACGCAGTATTTT CASNPRGSRSGFPDTQYF
. TRBJ1-3 TRBV5-1 . TGCGCCAGCAGATTAACTCCCCTGAGCAGGGCCTCTGGAAACACCATATATTTT CASRLTPLSRASGNTIYF
. TRBJ1-2 TRBV7-8 . TGTGCCAGCAGCTTTCGCCCCGGAACTAACTATGGCTACACCTTC CASSFRPGTNYGYTF
. TRBJ2-1 TRBV13 . TGTGCCAGCAGCCGCGACTGGAGCTCCTACAATGAGCAGTTCTTC CASSRDWSSYNEQFF
. TRBJ2-7 TRBV7-8 . TGTGCCAGCAGCTTAGCTTGGGACACCTCCTACGAGCAGTACTTC CASSLAWDTSYEQYF
. TRBJ1-2 TRBV29-1 . TGCAGCGTTGCCGGGGGCGACTATGGCTACACCTTC CSVAGGDYGYTF
. TRBJ1-5 TRBV7-2 . TGTGCCAGCAGCGCCGACAGCCGAGGCAATCAGCCCCAGCATTTT CASSADSRGNQPQHF
. TRBJ2-7 TRBV28 TRBD2 TGTGCCAGCAGACCTGGACTAGCGGGAGACTACGAGCAGTACTTC CASRPGLAGDYEQYF
few TRBJ2-1 TRBV9 . TGTGCCAGCAGCGTTTCGAGCGGACCAAACCTCTACAATGAGCAGTTCTTC CASSVSSGPNLYNEQFF
. TRBJ2-1 TRBV4-2 . TGTGCCAGCAGCCCTCAAGAGCGGAACAATGAGCAGTTCTTC CASSPQERNNEQFF
. TRBJ2-1 TRBV29-1 TRBD2 TGCAGCGTGAATCTCTGGGCGGGAGCCTCCAGTGAGCAGTTCTTC CSVNLWAGASSEQFF
. TRBJ1-5 TRBV10-3 . TGTGCCATCAGTGAGAACCCGGGGGCCGACAGGCAGCCCCAGCATTTT CAISENPGADRQPQHF
many TRBJ2-1 TRBV28 . TGTGCCAGCAGTTTTATGATCCTGCTGGACAATGAGCAGTTCTTC CASSFMILLDNEQFF
. TRBJ2-5 TRBV5-4 TRBD1 TGTGCCAGCAAAAAACAGGGGCCCGAAGAGACCCAGTACTTC CASKKQGPEETQYF
. TRBJ2-3 TRBV27 TRBD2 TGTGCCAGCAGTCCTAGCGGGAGGGCGGCAGATACGCAGTATTTT CASSPSGRAADTQYF
. TRBJ1-1 TRBV30 . TGTGCCTGGAGCGGACAGCCAAACACTGAAGCTTTCTTT CAWSGQPNTEAFF
. TRBJ2-5 TRBV7-9 TRBD2 TGTGCCAGCAGCTTAGCGGTCTGGCGGGGGGGTGATCAAGAGACCCAGTACTTC CASSLAVWRGGDQETQYF
. TRBJ2-1 TRBV5-4 . TGTGCCAGCAGCTTGGGGGGTTATGAGCAGTTCTTC CASSLGGYEQFF
few TRBJ2-5 TRBV21-1 . TGTGCCAGCAGCAAAGAGGGCGAGGCCGGGACAGTGGGGCGGAAGGAGACCCAGTACTTC CASSKEGEAGTVGRKETQYF
. TRBJ2-1 TRBV9 TRBD2 TGTGCCAGCAGCCGGGACTATTTCTACAATGAGCAGTTCTTC CASSRDYFYNEQFF
. TRBJ2-7 TRBV10-3 . TGTGCCATCAGTGAGTTAGGGGAAGGGGAGCAGTACTTC CAISELGEGEQYF
. TRBJ2-3 TRBV5-1 . TGCGCCAGCAGCAGCTTGGGTGAGGGGGATACGCAGTATTTT CASSSLGEGDTQYF
. TRBJ2-7 TRBV28 . TGTGCCAGCAGTGGACAGATCTCCTACGAGCAGTACTTC CASSGQISYEQYF
. TRBJ2-3 TRBV29-1 . TGCAGCGTTGCGGGGCGAGATACGCAGTATTTT CSVAGRDTQYF
. TRBJ1-6 TRBV4-2 TRBD1 TGTGCCAGCAGCCAAGGTGTCAGGGGGAATTCACCCCTCCACTTT CASSQGVRGNSPLHF
. TRBJ1-1 TRBV6-4 . TGTGCCAGCAGTAATAGTGGGGGGGACGCTTTCTTT CASSNSGGDAFF
. TRBJ1-2 TRBV7-9 TRBD1 TGTGCCAGCAGCTCCAGGGGGCATAACTATGGCTACACCTTC CASSSRGHNYGYTF
few TRBJ2-3 TRBV14 TRBD1 TGTGCCAGCAGCCAAGACTTGGGACAGGGACCTACAGATACGCAGTATTTT CASSQDLGQGPTDTQYF
. TRBJ2-1 TRBV6-5 . TGTGCCAGCAGTTACGAAGGAGGGGCCTACAATGAGCAGTTCTTC CASSYEGGAYNEQFF
. TRBJ2-7 TRBV6-1 . TGTGCCAGCAGTTTAGACGGGTATTCCTACGAGCAGTACTTC CASSLDGYSYEQYF
. TRBJ2-7 TRBV7-9 . TGTGCCAGCAGCCTCAATGCGGGTGGCGAGCAGTACTTC CASSLNAGGEQYF
once TRBJ2-5 TRBV10-3 . TGTGCCATCAGAATCGGGACTTCAGAGACCCAGTACTTC CAIRIGTSETQYF
once TRBJ2-3 TRBV5-1 TRBD2 TGCGCCAGCTCGATTGGACTAGCGGGGGGGCGGGATACGCAGTATTTT CASSIGLAGGRDTQYF
. TRBJ1-3 TRBV7-9 . TGTGCCAGCAGCTTTGACGGGGGGAACGGAAACACCATATATTTT CASSFDGGNGNTIYF
few TRBJ2-1 TRBV19 . TGTGCCAGTAGTGCAAGGGATGAGCAGTTCTTC CASSARDEQFF